These 20 T cell receptor beta chains came from one sample sequenced in a study of blood T cell repertoires in COVID-19. Sequenced by immunoSEQ multiplex PCR; TCRdb stores in-frame clones only, minus some. The sample lists some 75,000 clones, 75% to 90% seen once, with 0.58% in the top ten. The specimen was peripheral blood. The receptor set was obtained from a man in his 60s with acute or convalescent COVID-19.

This clone appeared once. The chain couples TRBV24-1 to TRBJ2-7; 12 bases align to TRBD2. The CDR3 runs 19 residues. V was pared by 9 bases and J by 5 bases, with 22 bases of the junction left unmatched. From germline, CDR1 is KGHDR and CDR2 SFDVKD. For the CDR3, the DNA is TGTGCCACCGCATTCCCCCTACTAGCGGGAGGCGACCTTTCCCACGAGCAGTACTTC. It translates to CATAFPLLAGGDLSHEQYF.

The chain uses TRBV30 and TRBJ1-1, with D possibly being TRBD1 (6 bases). The V gene's germline CDR1 is GTSNPN and CDR2 SVGIG (reference sequence). The CDR3 covers 13 residues. V was shortened by 8 bases and J by 1 base, with 14 bases between the two germline ends. The DNA of the CDR3 is TGTGCCCGAGGGGGGGTGAGGAACACTGAAGCTTTCTTT. Translating gives CARGGVRNTEAFF.

V is TRBV5-8 and J is TRBJ1-2, with a tentative D call TRBD1 (5 bases). The CDR3 consists of 17 residues. Germline values: CDR1 SGHTS, CDR2 YDEGEE. Trimming shortened V by 5 bases and J by 2 bases, and 22 bases separated the two germline ends. Written as DNA, the CDR3 is TGTGCCAGCAGTGGGGCGGACGGCCCCATCTTGAACTATGGCTACACCTTC. Its protein is CASSGADGPILNYGYTF.

The CDR3 loop reads CASSLAGQGGQNEQFF. CDR3 DNA: TGCGCCAGCAGCTTGGCGGGACAGGGAGGGCAGAATGAGCAGTTCTTC. The rearrangement uses TRBV5-1 and TRBJ2-1; 9 bases fit TRBD1. CDR1 is SGHRS, CDR2 YFSETQ, per germline. The junction had 8 bases not matched to a gene; V was cut back by 0 bases and J by 7 bases. The CDR3 is 16 amino acids.

This sequence joins TRBV3-1 (or the pseudogene TRBV3-2) and TRBJ2-5; a possible D gene is TRBD2 (6 bases). Germline values: CDR1 LGHDT, CDR2 YNNKEL (reference sequence). The V and J ends lost 4 bases and 1 base respectively, with 13 bases between them. The CDR3 spans 15 residues. CDR3 in DNA: TGTGCCAGCAGCCTCTCAAGGAGGGGCCAAGAGACCCAGTACTTC. Encoded protein: CASSLSRRGQETQYF.

This chain connects TRBV9 to TRBJ1-1; D gene unclear. The CDR3 totals 16 residues. V was shortened by 1 base and J by 0 bases, with 13 bases between the two germline ends. The germline V gene encodes CDR1 SGDLS and CDR2 YYNGEE. CDR3 sequence reads: CASSVSAEAMNTEAFF. CDR3 nucleotide sequence: TGTGCCAGCAGCGTATCGGCAGAGGCGATGAACACTGAAGCTTTCTTT.

This clone came up once. The CDR3 loop reads CASSGLAGVSETQYF. CDR3 DNA sequence: TGTGCCAGCAGCGGACTAGCGGGAGTTTCAGAGACCCAGTACTTC. The V gene is TRBV9, the J gene TRBJ2-5, with 12 bases fitting TRBD2. The J segment lost 4 bases and the V segment lost 3 bases, leaving 4 bases of the junction unmatched. Looked up from germline, CDR1 is SGDLS and CDR2 is YYNGEE. The CDR3 covers 15 residues.

The gene calls are TRBV10-3 and TRBJ2-3, with D uncertain. CDR1 ENHRY and CDR2 SYGVKD come from the germline V gene. V dropped 9 bases and J dropped 2 bases, with 12 bases sitting between them. The CDR3 is 13 residues long. CDR3 region: CAIHNSFTDTQYF. The CDR3 DNA reads TGTGCCATACACAATAGCTTCACAGATACGCAGTATTTT.

The chain joins TRBV24-1 to TRBJ2-5; the match to TRBD2 covers 8 bases. In germline, CDR1 is KGHDR, CDR2 SFDVKD. After removal of 4 bases from V and 5 bases from J, the junction contained 8 bases not matched to a gene. The CDR3 has 15 amino acids. The CDR3 bases are TGTGCCACCAGTGAGAGTAGCGGGGCCGGGGAGACCCAGTACTTC. This codes for CATSESSGAGETQYF.

The chain couples TRBV2 to TRBJ2-7, with 10 bases identical to TRBD2. There are 16 residues in the CDR3. J lost 0 bases, V lost 7 bases, and 9 bases had no gene match. Germline V gene data show CDR1 as SNHLY and CDR2 as FYNNEI. This CDR3 reads CASTLDLAGASYEQYF. The CDR3 bases are TGTGCCAGCACCCTCGACCTAGCGGGGGCCTCCTACGAGCAGTACTTC.

The count of this clone is one. The chain recombines TRBV6-5 with TRBJ2-1; a possible D gene is TRBD2 (6 bases). The CDR3 consists of 14 residues. The germline CDR1 and CDR2 sequences are MNHEY and SVGAGI. V gave up 5 bases and J gave up 6 bases, with 14 bases separating them. The CDR3 DNA reads TGTGCCAGCAGTCTGGCAGCGGGTTCCAATGAGCAGTTCTTC. Its protein is CASSLAAGSNEQFF.

V is TRBV5-1 and J is TRBJ2-1; 11 nucleotides align to TRBD2. Germline CDR1 SGHRS, CDR2 YFSETQ. The CDR3 runs to 17 residues. V lost 2 bases, J lost 4 bases, and 8 bases stayed unmatched. The CDR3 loop is CASSLPLAGASYNEQFF. The CDR3 bases are TGCGCCAGCAGCTTACCACTAGCGGGAGCATCGTACAATGAGCAGTTCTTC.

V gene TRBV3-1 (or the pseudogene TRBV3-2) combines with J gene TRBJ2-3; TRBD1 might be the D (6 bases). Trimming removed 4 bases from V and 4 bases from J, with 21 bases in between. CDR3 length: 17 residues. Germline V gives CDR1 LGHDT, CDR2 YNNKEL (reference sequence). CDR3 sequence reads: CASSPQGGWGKPDTQYF. The CDR3 nucleotides read TGTGCCAGCAGCCCACAAGGGGGTTGGGGTAAACCAGATACGCAGTATTTT.

J is TRBJ2-3 and V is TRBV10-3, with 13 positions matching TRBD2. There are 16 residues in the CDR3. With 2 bases clipped from V and 5 bases from J, the junction kept 4 bases outside the gene matches. Germline V lookup: CDR1 ENHRY, CDR2 SYGVKD. In DNA, the CDR3 is TGTGCCATCAGTGAGGAACTAGCGGGAGGGGGAGATACGCAGTATTTT. It specifies CAISEELAGGGDTQYF.

This chain links TRBV5-8 with TRBJ1-1, with D unclear. This CDR3 is built from 14 residues. Germline CDR1 SGHTS, CDR2 YDEGEE. V was clipped by 1 base and J by 3 bases, with 10 bases between them. In DNA, the CDR3 is TGTGCCAGCAGCTTGAATCCCCCGGACACTGAAGCTTTCTTT. Protein product: CASSLNPPDTEAFF.

This chain joins TRBV7-3 and TRBJ2-5; TRBD2 aligns across 11 bases. Germline loops: CDR1 SGHTA, CDR2 FQGTGA. CDR3 length equals 14 residues. The J segment lost 5 bases and the V segment lost 8 bases, leaving 7 bases of the junction unmatched. The CDR3, as DNA: TGTGCCAGCTCCCCTAGCGGGAGGTTGGAGACCCAGTACTTC. Translation: CASSPSGRLETQYF.

V and J are TRBV7-3 and TRBJ2-3; a weak D match, TRBD2 (7 bases). Germline loops: CDR1 SGHTA, CDR2 FQGTGA. The CDR3 length is 15 residues. The V and J ends lost 3 bases and 1 base respectively, with 11 bases between them. The DNA of the CDR3 is TGTGCCAGCAGCTTGGAGGGGGGGGGCACAGATACGCAGTATTTT. Encoded protein: CASSLEGGGTDTQYF.

On this clone: One end of the junction fails to match germline, which may point to a read error. V usage is TRBV30 and J usage is TRBJ2-3, with 10 bases aligning to TRBD2. The CDR3 totals 12 residues. Germline assignment: CDR1 GTSNPN and CDR2 SVGIG (reference sequence). The CDR3: CAWSQSSGGPNF. In DNA form, the CDR3 reads TGTGCCTGGAGTCAATCTAGCGGGGGCCCGAATTTT. The full variable domain, with the rest looked up from reference TRBV30 and TRBJ2-3, is SQTIHQWPATLVQPVGSPLSLECTVEGTSNPNLYWYRQAAGRGLQLLFYSVGIGQISSEVPQNLSASRPQDRQFILSSKKLLLSDSGFYLCAWSQSSGGPNFGPGTRLTVL.

The rearrangement joins TRBV19 to TRBJ2-2; unclear D gene. Trimming pared 7 bases from V and 4 bases from J, leaving 4 bases between. This CDR3 has 11 residues. The germline V gene encodes CDR1 LNHDA and CDR2 SQIVND (reference sequence). The CDR3 DNA reads as TGTGCCAGTACTTTCACCGGGGAGCTGTTTTTT. Translated: CASTFTGELFF.

This rearrangement joins TRBV6-6 to TRBJ2-3; 9 nucleotides agree with TRBD1. After removal of 0 bases from V and 1 base from J, the junction contained 2 bases not matched to a gene. This CDR3 is 16 amino acids long. Germline V gene sequence: CDR1 MNHNY, CDR2 SVGAGI (reference sequence). The chain's CDR3 is CASSYSRDRGTDTQYF. The CDR3 bases are TGTGCCAGCAGTTACTCGCGGGACAGGGGCACAGATACGCAGTATTTT.